The 21 T cell receptor beta chains in this list originate from one sample, sequenced in a study of blood T cell repertoires in COVID-19. Assay used: immunoSEQ multiplex PCR; TCRdb lists only in-frame clones, some missing. The sample gives under 250,000 clones, roughly 84% of which show up once; roughly 3% is in the top ten. What was sequenced was peripheral blood. The receptors originated from a woman in her 30s who had recovered from COVID-19.

This clone showed up just a few times. This chain joins TRBV7-2 and TRBJ2-7; 10 bases align to TRBD2. Germline CDR1 SGHTA, CDR2 FQGNSA. V gave up 3 bases and J gave up 0 bases; unmatched junction bases: 5. The CDR3 runs to 16 residues. The CDR3 protein is CASSFLAGGLSYEQYF. The CDR3 coding sequence is TGTGCCAGCAGCTTTTTAGCGGGAGGTCTCTCCTACGAGCAGTACTTC.

This chain uses TRBV29-1 with TRBJ1-2; TRBD1 aligns across 9 bases. Germline values: CDR1 SQVTM, CDR2 ANQGSEA. Unmatched junction bases numbered 7, after V lost 0 bases and J lost 8 bases. The CDR3 is 14 amino acids. The CDR3 protein is CSVEDPQGARGYTF. In nucleotides, the CDR3 is TGCAGCGTTGAAGATCCACAGGGGGCTAGGGGCTACACCTTC.

This clone was seen once. J is TRBJ2-6 and V is TRBV29-1, with no clear D. Trimming removed 2 bases at V and 2 bases at J, with 4 bases between. The CDR3 is 13 amino acids. Germline values: CDR1 SQVTM, CDR2 ANQGSEA. The CDR3 loop reads CSVELPGANVLTF. The CDR3 DNA reads as TGCAGCGTTGAACTCCCTGGGGCCAACGTCCTGACTTTC.

The chain has TRBV4-1 and TRBJ1-5; the match to TRBD1 covers 9 bases. Germline-derived CDR1 and CDR2 are MGHRA and YSYEKL. This CDR3 is built from 14 residues. Trimming cost V 4 bases and J 7 bases; bases outside gene matches: 5. The CDR3 reads CASSPRDREQPQHF. As DNA, the CDR3 is TGCGCCAGCAGCCCCCGGGACAGGGAGCAGCCCCAGCATTTT.

The V and J genes are TRBV7-9 and TRBJ2-7; tentative D call: TRBD2 (5 bases). The CDR3 runs 14 residues. Per germline, CDR1 SEHNR and CDR2 FQNEAQ (reference sequence). V was trimmed by 3 bases and J by 7 bases, leaving 16 bases between them. CDR3: CASSLADNTGEQYF. The CDR3 nucleotides are TGTGCCAGCAGCTTGGCGGATAATACGGGGGAGCAGTACTTC.

The chain combines TRBV5-4 with TRBJ2-1; TRBD2 matches 13 bases. Germline assignment: CDR1 SGHNT and CDR2 YYREEE (reference sequence). Trimming cost V 1 base and J 6 bases; bases outside gene matches: 4. CDR3 length: 16 residues. CDR3 protein: CASSLTSGRGSNEQFF. In DNA, the CDR3 is TGTGCCAGCAGCTTGACTAGCGGGAGGGGCAGCAATGAGCAGTTCTTC.

The chain couples TRBV30 to TRBJ2-2, with TRBD1 matching 9 bases. J lost 6 bases, V lost 2 bases, and 1 base had no gene match. The CDR3 consists of 13 residues. CDR1 and CDR2 from the germline V gene are GTSNPN and SVGIG (reference sequence). The CDR3: CAWSWTGAGELFF. Here the CDR3 DNA reads TGTGCCTGGAGTTGGACAGGGGCCGGGGAGCTGTTTTTT.

This chain connects TRBV5-1 to TRBJ1-4, with 7 bases matching TRBD1. Trimming took 4 bases from V and 5 from J; bases not matched to a gene: 8. The germline CDR1 and CDR2 sequences are SGHRS and YFSETQ. The CDR3 contains 15 residues. The CDR3 is CASSAGTEGNEKLFF. CDR3 nucleotides: TGCGCCAGCAGCGCCGGGACAGAAGGAAATGAAAAACTGTTTTTT.

The genes are TRBV24-1 and TRBJ1-6; D gene ambiguous. V dropped 4 bases and J dropped 6 bases, with 3 bases sitting between them. CDR3 length equals 12 residues. Germline lookup yields CDR1 KGHDR and CDR2 SFDVKD. The DNA for the CDR3 is TGTGCCACCAGTGACGGTAATTCACCCCTCCACTTT. Its protein is CATSDGNSPLHF.

The chain carries TRBV19 and TRBJ2-1, with a tentative D call TRBD2 (5 bases). This CDR3 comprises 14 residues. Trimming removed 3 bases from V and 8 bases from J, with 14 bases in between. Germline CDR1 reads LNHDA; CDR2 reads SQIVND (reference sequence). DNA for the CDR3: TGTGCCAGTAGTATTCTAGGGAGTAGAGATGAGCAGTTCTTC. Protein: CASSILGSRDEQFF. Complete variable domain (other parts from reference TRBV19 and TRBJ2-1): DGGITQSPKYLFRKEGQNVTLSCEQNLNHDAMYWYRQDPGQGLRLIYYSQIVNDFQKGDIAEGYSVSREKKESFPLTVTSAQKNPTAFYLCASSILGSRDEQFFGPGTRLTVL.

The V call is TRBV28, the J call TRBJ2-4; 7 positions agree with TRBD2. Germline assignment: CDR1 MDHEN and CDR2 SYDVKM. CDR3 length equals 11 residues. J gave up 14 bases and V 3 bases, and 4 bases lay outside the gene matches. This chain's CDR3 is CASSFERGKYF. The CDR3 DNA reads TGTGCCAGCAGTTTTGAGCGGGGCAAGTACTTC.

V and J are TRBV27 and TRBJ2-3; TRBD2 matches at 10 bases. This CDR3 comprises 16 residues. From germline, CDR1 is MNHEY and CDR2 SMNVEV (reference sequence). V gave up 3 bases and J gave up 5 bases; unmatched junction bases: 8. CDR3 protein: CASSFLKREGRDTQYF. The DNA of the CDR3 is TGTGCCAGCAGTTTCCTAAAGCGGGAGGGACGAGATACGCAGTATTTT.

The rearrangement links TRBV4-1 to TRBJ2-1; no definite D call. The CDR3 consists of 18 residues. The V gene's germline CDR1 is MGHRA and CDR2 YSYEKL. Trimming took 3 bases from V and 1 from J, leaving 19 bases between them. The CDR3 DNA is TGCGCCAGCAGCCAGGAGATACGGAGCCCCCTTTCCTACAATGAGCAGTTCTTC. Its translation is CASSQEIRSPLSYNEQFF.

This chain links TRBV2 with TRBJ2-2, with TRBD1 identical over 10 bases. Per the germline V gene, CDR1 is SNHLY and CDR2 is FYNNEI. The CDR3 totals 14 residues. The V gene end was trimmed by 11 bases and the J gene end by 4 bases; junction bases not matched to a gene: 7. The CDR3 bases are TGTGCCGGCCCAAGGACAGGGGGCACCGGGGAGCTGTTTTTT. Residues: CAGPRTGGTGELFF.

This clone was counted a few times. The V and J genes are TRBV19 and TRBJ1-5; D gene unclear. V gave up 1 base and J gave up 0 bases, with 7 bases separating them. Per germline, CDR1 LNHDA and CDR2 SQIVND (reference sequence). CDR3 length: 15 residues. For the CDR3, the DNA is TGTGCCAGTAGTATAGGCGAATATAGCAATCAGCCCCAGCATTTT. It encodes CASSIGEYSNQPQHF.

This sequence joins TRBV6-5 and TRBJ2-5; the match to TRBD2 covers 11 bases. The CDR3 has 16 residues. Trimming removed 2 bases from V and 2 bases from J; junction bases left unmatched: 4. CDR1 and CDR2 from the germline V gene are MNHEY and SVGAGI. The CDR3 is CASSYGTSGGQETQYF. In nucleotides, the CDR3 is TGTGCCAGCAGTTACGGTACTAGCGGGGGTCAAGAGACCCAGTACTTC.

In the case of this clone: A read error may account for a junction end that differs from germline. The chain carries TRBV7-9 and TRBJ1-4; 7 bases map to TRBD1. CDR1 and CDR2 (germline): SEHNR, FQNEAQ (reference sequence). The CDR3 extends over 14 amino acids. The DNA for the CDR3 is TGTGGCAGCACCTCCTCAGGGGGTCTAGAAAAACTGTTTTTT. It specifies CGSTSSGGLEKLFF.

Here the CDR3 DNA reads TGTGCCAGCAGCTCTCGACAGGGAGGCTACAATGAGCAGTTCTTC. Translating it yields CASSSRQGGYNEQFF. V and J are TRBV5-4 and TRBJ2-1, with D possibly TRBD1 on 7 matching bases. Germline-derived CDR1 and CDR2 are SGHNT and YYREEE (reference sequence). The V and J ends lost 3 bases and 3 bases respectively, with 13 bases between them. CDR3 length: 15 amino acids.

The CDR3, as DNA: TGCGCCAGCAGCCAAGATAGAGGGGAGGGGACCTATAATTCACCCCTCCACTTT. This translates into CASSQDRGEGTYNSPLHF. The chain links TRBV4-1 to TRBJ1-6; TRBD1 might be the D (5 bases). Germline V CDR1 and CDR2: MGHRA, YSYEKL. The CDR3 totals 18 residues. Trimming cost V 0 bases and J 2 bases, with 14 bases left between them.

Only one count was recorded for this clone. As DNA, the CDR3 is TGTGCCAGTAGTGTTCGTCGGGTCGGAGGCACTGAAGCTTTCTTT. Translated, it gives CASSVRRVGGTEAFF. The chain links TRBV19 to TRBJ1-1, with D hard to call. This CDR3 is built from 15 residues. CDR1 is LNHDA and CDR2 is SQIVND in the germline V gene (reference sequence). The V gene lost 5 bases and the J gene lost 4 bases, with 17 bases spanning the gap.

This sequence joins TRBV21-1 and TRBJ1-2. TRBV21-1 is recorded as a pseudogene. The CDR3 has 14 amino acids. This CDR3 is CASSRPGLNYGYTF. In DNA form, the CDR3 reads TGTGCCAGCAGCAGACCGGGTTTGAACTATGGCTACACCTTC.